The 17 T cell receptor beta chains below all came from one sample that was sequenced in a study of shared clonotypes between healthy human individuals. Sequencing used immunoSEQ multiplex PCR; TCRdb keeps in-frame clones, though not all of them. The sample contains about 2.3 million clones, 90% to 95% of which appear only once. The sample consisted of naive CD4+ T cells from PBMCs. Subset here: CD45RA+ positively selected. The receptor source for this set is a young man in good health. Some clones in this sample may be carry-over from other donors' samples.

This chain's CDR3 is CASSELGQSGGYTF. For the CDR3, the DNA is TGTGCCAGCAGTGAGTTGGGGCAGTCAGGTGGCTACACCTTC. The chain carries TRBV25-1 and TRBJ1-2, with D tentatively TRBD1 (5 bases). CDR1 MGHDK and CDR2 SYGVNS come from the germline V gene. The CDR3 sequence is 14 residues long. Trimming left V 3 bases short and J 7 bases short, with 15 bases between.

The rearrangement joins TRBV15 to TRBJ1-4; no clear D. V lost 0 bases to trimming and J lost 8 bases, with 7 bases between them. CDR1 and CDR2 (germline): LNHNV, YYDKDF (reference sequence). CDR3 length equals 13 residues. The CDR3 DNA sequence: TGTGCCACCAGCAGAGATACGGGCGAAAAACTGTTTTTT. This gives the protein CATSRDTGEKLFF.

This chain links TRBV19 with TRBJ1-2, with D tentatively TRBD1 (6 bases). The V gene's germline CDR1 is LNHDA and CDR2 SQIVND (reference sequence). V lost 6 bases and J lost 1, with 9 bases in between. The CDR3 is 13 amino acids. The CDR3 protein is CASRQGFNYGYTF. Written as DNA, the CDR3 is TGTGCCAGTAGACAGGGATTTAACTATGGCTACACCTTC. Full variable domain (outside the CDR3, taken from reference TRBV19 and TRBJ1-2): DGGITQSPKYLFRKEGQNVTLSCEQNLNHDAMYWYRQDPGQGLRLIYYSQIVNDFQKGDIAEGYSVSREKKESFPLTVTSAQKNPTAFYLCASRQGFNYGYTFGSGTRLTVV.

The rearrangement joins TRBV18 to TRBJ2-1; the D gene is possibly TRBD1 (5 bases). Germline V gene lookup returns CDR1 KGHSH and CDR2 LQKENI. Trimming shortened V by 5 bases and J by 0 bases, and 11 bases separated the two germline ends. The CDR3 has 15 residues. The CDR3 DNA reads TGTGCCAGCTCATCGGACATCCACTCCTACAATGAGCAGTTCTTC. Protein product: CASSSDIHSYNEQFF.

This sequence joins TRBV28 and TRBJ1-4; unclear D gene. This CDR3 has 12 residues. The germline gives CDR1 MDHEN, CDR2 SYDVKM. Trimming took 3 bases from V and 8 from J, leaving 7 bases between them. The CDR3 coding sequence is TGTGCCAGCAGTTTGATCGGGGAAAAACTGTTTTTT. Translated: CASSLIGEKLFF.

Remarks on this clone: The identical CDR3 is also encoded by other nucleotide sequences in the sample. CDR3 protein: CASSVGAGEVYEQYF. The CDR3, as DNA: TGTGCCAGCAGCGTAGGGGCGGGAGAGGTCTACGAGCAGTACTTC. The V and J genes are TRBV9 and TRBJ2-7; 7 nucleotides agree with TRBD2. This CDR3 comprises 15 residues. The V and J ends lost 0 bases and 3 bases, in that order; junction bases with no gene match: 6. CDR1 SGDLS and CDR2 YYNGEE come from the germline V gene.

The chain carries TRBV18 and TRBJ2-3; D is unresolved. The germline gives CDR1 KGHSH, CDR2 LQKENI. Between the trimmed V and J ends, which lost 2 bases and 4 bases, there was a span of 7 bases. CDR3 length: 13 amino acids. In DNA form, the CDR3 reads TGTGCCAGCTCACCAAACTCCGCAGATACGCAGTATTTT. This translates into CASSPNSADTQYF.

The CDR3 DNA reads TGTGCCAGCAGCCTTCTTCCTGACAGGGGCGGCCTCATGAACACTGAAGCTTTCTTT. This gives the protein CASSLLPDRGGLMNTEAFF. The gene calls are TRBV4-2 and TRBJ1-1; the match to TRBD1 covers 8 bases. This CDR3 has 19 amino acids. Germline CDR1 is LGHNA and CDR2 is YNFKEQ. The V segment lost 4 bases and the J segment 0 bases; nucleotides outside the gene matches: 16.

This rearrangement joins TRBV11-2 to TRBJ2-1; 10 nucleotides line up with TRBD2. CDR1 SGHAT and CDR2 FQNNGV come from the germline V gene. CDR3 length: 16 residues. V trimming: 1 base; J trimming: 4 bases; junction bases outside the gene matches: 4. As DNA, the CDR3 is TGTGCCAGCAGCTTAGGCCCGGGACTAGCGTACAATGAGCAGTTCTTC. Residues: CASSLGPGLAYNEQFF.

The chain carries TRBV28 and TRBJ1-1; TRBD1 might be the D (6 bases). The germline gives CDR1 MDHEN, CDR2 SYDVKM. This CDR3 contains 17 residues. Trimming left V 1 base short and J 3 bases short, with 18 bases between. Here the CDR3 reads CASSLSGRGAGDTEAFF. CDR3 bases: TGTGCCAGCAGTTTATCGGGACGGGGGGCGGGTGACACTGAAGCTTTCTTT.

Concerning this clone itself: Germline is not matched at one junction end, which may reflect a read error. V is TRBV7-3 and J is TRBJ1-2, with TRBD1 matching 7 bases. CDR3 length equals 13 residues. Germline lookup yields CDR1 SGHTA and CDR2 FQGTGA. The CDR3 region has the DNA TGTGCCAGCAGCTACCGGGACAGCCAGGGGATACGCTTC. Encoded protein: CASSYRDSQGIRF.

The chain couples TRBV6-1 to TRBJ2-3, with TRBD1 matching 7 bases. The CDR3 runs 14 residues. V shed 6 bases and J 0 bases; nucleotides not matched to a gene: 3. CDR1 MNHNS and CDR2 SASEGT come from the germline V gene. In DNA, the CDR3 is TGTGCCAGCAGAACAGGGGTTAGCACAGATACGCAGTATTTT. This translates into CASRTGVSTDTQYF.

The V gene is TRBV5-1, the J gene TRBJ2-3, with TRBD2 identical over 9 bases. Germline CDR1 and CDR2: SGHRS and YFSETQ. Trimming at V came to 6 bases and at J to 1 base, leaving 6 bases not matched to a gene. The CDR3 covers 15 residues. Written as DNA, the CDR3 is TGCGCCAGCACGCGGGAGGGACCGGGCACAGATACGCAGTATTTT. This codes for CASTREGPGTDTQYF.

As to this clone: Other DNA sequences in this specimen translate into the identical CDR3. The chain couples TRBV18 to TRBJ2-3; a possible D gene is TRBD2 (5 bases). Germline V CDR1 and CDR2: KGHSH, LQKENI. The V gene lost 1 base and the J gene lost 4 bases, with 6 bases spanning the gap. This CDR3 has 13 residues. The CDR3 loop reads CASSPQGADTQYF. In DNA, the CDR3 is TGTGCCAGCTCACCACAGGGAGCAGATACGCAGTATTTT.

Written as DNA, the CDR3 is TGCGCCAGCCGGTGGGGGGTGTCCGGGGAGCTGTTTTTT. Encoded protein: CASRWGVSGELFF. The genes are TRBV4-3 and TRBJ2-2, with D possibly TRBD2 on 6 matching bases. The V gene lost 8 bases and the J gene lost 6 bases, with 13 bases spanning the gap. CDR1 is LGHNA, CDR2 YSLEER, per germline. The CDR3 has 13 amino acids.

The chain has TRBV6-1 and TRBJ1-1, with 7 positions matching TRBD1. J gave up 1 base and V 6 bases, and 8 bases lay outside the gene matches. The CDR3 covers 15 residues. Germline CDR1 is MNHNS and CDR2 is SASEGT. The CDR3 is CASSRRDSSNTEAFF. The CDR3 nucleotides are TGTGCCAGCAGCCGACGGGACAGTTCGAACACTGAAGCTTTCTTT.

The chain is built from TRBV7-2 and TRBJ1-2; D is perhaps TRBD1 (5 bases). CDR1 is SGHTA, CDR2 FQGNSA, per germline. The CDR3 spans 15 residues. V was clipped by 2 bases and J by 2 bases, with 12 bases between them. The chain's CDR3 is CASSLLRQPNYGYTF. The CDR3 DNA reads as TGTGCCAGCAGCTTACTCAGACAGCCCAACTATGGCTACACCTTC.